Listed below are T cell receptor beta chains from one sample, sequenced in a study of CD8 T cells in Susac syndrome. Each CDR3 protein gets one entry after TCRdb re-called the immunoSEQ multiplex PCR reads with MiXCR. The data show over 95,000 distinct CDR3 sequences, just under 95% seen once. Material: CD8+ T cells from PBMCs. The receptors stem from a human donor in good health. CDR3s include the opening cysteine and the closing phenylalanine or tryptophan. A D gene is named only where the DNA matches it firmly. Clone size, where shown, is once, few, many, or a class for clones that have expanded.

cdr3_nt	cdr3_aa	d_call	clone_size	v_call	j_call
TGTGCCAGCAGCTTAAATCACGGTGACTATGGCTACACCTTC	CASSLNHGDYGYTF	-	-	TRBV7-9	TRBJ1-2
TGCGCCAGCAGCCAAGCCCAGGGGGATAACTATGGCTACACCTTC	CASSQAQGDNYGYTF	TRBD1	-	TRBV4-3	TRBJ1-2
TGCAGTGCCACAAGGGAGGGGAGGGACACTGAAGCTTTCTTT	CSATREGRDTEAFF	-	-	TRBV20-1	TRBJ1-1
TGTGCCTGGTCCTACAGGGGAGAGACCCAGTACTTC	CAWSYRGETQYF	TRBD1	-	TRBV30	TRBJ2-5
TGCGCCAGCAGACGCGTCGAAGGGTTCTACGAGCAGTACTTC	CASRRVEGFYEQYF	-	-	TRBV5-1	TRBJ2-7
TGTGCCAGCAGTTCGCAAGGGGTCGAGACCCAGTACTTC	CASSSQGVETQYF	-	-	TRBV27	TRBJ2-5
TGTGCCAGCAGCTTGGGCACAGGAATCTATGGCTACACCTTC	CASSLGTGIYGYTF	-	-	TRBV12-3/TRBV12-4	TRBJ1-2
TGCAGTGCTAGCCCGAGCGGGGGGTCTGTCTACGAGCAGTACTTC	CSASPSGGSVYEQYF	TRBD2	-	TRBV20-1	TRBJ2-7
TGTGCCAGCAGCCAAGATGGCAGAACAGATACGCAGTATTTT	CASSQDGRTDTQYF	-	-	TRBV14	TRBJ2-3
TGTGCCAGCAGCTCCTCGCCCCGGCCTAGCGGGCTCTCCTACGAGCAGTACTTC	CASSSSPRPSGLSYEQYF	TRBD2	-	TRBV27	TRBJ2-7
TGTGCCAGCAGTGCGATAGCGGGGGGGCTCGGTGAGCAGTTCTTC	CASSAIAGGLGEQFF	TRBD2	-	TRBV2	TRBJ2-1
TGCAGCGTCGGACAGGGGGCCAACAATCAGCCCCAGCATTTT	CSVGQGANNQPQHF	TRBD1	once	TRBV29-1	TRBJ1-5